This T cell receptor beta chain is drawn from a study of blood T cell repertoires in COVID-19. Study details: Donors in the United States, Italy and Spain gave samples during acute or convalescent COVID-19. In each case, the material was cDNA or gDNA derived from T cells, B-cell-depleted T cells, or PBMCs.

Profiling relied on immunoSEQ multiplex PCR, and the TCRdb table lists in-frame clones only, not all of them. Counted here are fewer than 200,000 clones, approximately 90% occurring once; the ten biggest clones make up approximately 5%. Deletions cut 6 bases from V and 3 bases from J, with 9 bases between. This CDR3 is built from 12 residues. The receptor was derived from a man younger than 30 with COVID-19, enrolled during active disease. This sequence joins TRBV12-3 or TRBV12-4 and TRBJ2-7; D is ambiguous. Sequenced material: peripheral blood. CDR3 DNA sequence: TGTGCCAGCAGGGTATACGGCTACGAGCAGTACTTC. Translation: CASRVYGYEQYF.